This is a list of T cell receptor beta chains from one sample in a study of regulatory T cells in long-lasting Graves disease. MiXCR, run by TCRdb on the multiplex PCR reads, gives a single entry per CDR3 protein. The sample has about 620,000 distinct CDR3 sequences; about 15% are singletons. These data were also reused for a study on T cells in Graves' hyperthyroidism and ophthalmopathy.

The sample was peripheral blood mononuclear cells (PBMCs), taken at new diagnosis, from a patient treated with antithyroid drugs. These receptors originate from a young woman with Graves disease. Each CDR3 is given with its conserved first and last residue. The order of the fields is V gene, J gene, CDR3 protein.

>TRBV2|TRBJ1-2
CATSGVLNYGYTF
>TRBV27|TRBJ1-4
CASSFATNEKLFF
>TRBV9|TRBJ1-2
CASFDSLYGYTF
>TRBV5-4|TRBJ2-3
CASSYGLAGEDTQYF
>TRBV20-1|TRBJ2-1
CSADGTAGDNEQFF
>TRBV7-8|TRBJ2-5
CASSLGGGQTQYF
>TRBV12-3/TRBV12-4|TRBJ1-1
CASSYRGRTEAFF
>TRBV18|TRBJ1-2
CASSPTQGNYYGYTF
>TRBV27|TRBJ2-1
CASSLYPSGSLTNEQFF
>TRBV12-3/TRBV12-4|TRBJ1-1
CASRYVGQAEGEAFF
>TRBV10-3|TRBJ1-5
CAISEDRGYQPQHF
>TRBV6-1|TRBJ2-1
CASSEGWGLGGQFF
>TRBV5-4|TRBJ1-6
CASSVNRVPLHF
>TRBV5-1|TRBJ2-5
CASSLGGQGFQETQYF
>TRBV19|TRBJ1-5
CASSITASGVQPQHF
>TRBV3-1|TRBJ1-6
CASSRGQGVDSPLHF
>TRBV20-1|TRBJ1-4
CSANWDLNEKLFF
>TRBV5-1|TRBJ2-3
CASSSMGTDTQYF
>TRBV7-2|TRBJ2-3
CASSPHAGADTQYF
>TRBV19|TRBJ2-3
CASSERAGDTQYF
>TRBV9|TRBJ1-4
CASSDQGSTNEKLFF
>TRBV20-1|TRBJ2-1
CSARDSSGAYNEQFF
>TRBV5-1|TRBJ2-7
CASSQGTSGPKTGRQYF
>TRBV12-3/TRBV12-4|TRBJ2-1
CASSLRETGEIDEQFF
>TRBV3-1|TRBJ2-1
CASSPETDEQFF
>TRBV3-1|TRBJ1-3
CASSQDLVGNTIYF
>TRBV28|TRBJ1-2
CAAAVGVYGYTF
>TRBV4-2|TRBJ2-6
CASSQGGSASSGANVLTF
>TRBV5-1|TRBJ2-5
CASSRRQGIGETQYF